This T cell receptor beta chain derives from a study of T cells in Graves' hyperthyroidism and ophthalmopathy. Study-level findings and limits: Model output signaled ophthalmopathy a median roughly 6.5 months ahead of onset.

Amplified regions were TCR beta CDR3 sequences from RNA transcripts. During a first-round RT-PCR of the TCR CDR3, the HTBI primer set was used. MiXCR, applied by TCRdb to the multiplex PCR reads, yields one record per CDR3 protein. The sample consists of about 840,000 distinct CDR3 sequences, roughly 40% of them appearing once. The V gene's germline CDR1 is SGDLS and CDR2 YYNGEE. The ends were cut back, 0 bases at V and 9 bases at J, with 16 bases in the middle. The CDR3 is 15 residues long. Points on this clonotype: Its antigen is still unknown.

Among the patients, aged 18 to 65, hyperthyroidism was newly diagnosed and had lasted under 2 months. The sequencing input was blood. The chain employs TRBV9 and TRBJ1-5, with D unresolved. The receptor was isolated from a man younger than 30 with Graves' hyperthyroidism. CDR3 nucleotide sequence: TGTGCCAGCAGCGTAGGAGACGGAGGAGGTCGGCCCCAGCATTTT. It yields the protein CASSVGDGGGRPQHF.